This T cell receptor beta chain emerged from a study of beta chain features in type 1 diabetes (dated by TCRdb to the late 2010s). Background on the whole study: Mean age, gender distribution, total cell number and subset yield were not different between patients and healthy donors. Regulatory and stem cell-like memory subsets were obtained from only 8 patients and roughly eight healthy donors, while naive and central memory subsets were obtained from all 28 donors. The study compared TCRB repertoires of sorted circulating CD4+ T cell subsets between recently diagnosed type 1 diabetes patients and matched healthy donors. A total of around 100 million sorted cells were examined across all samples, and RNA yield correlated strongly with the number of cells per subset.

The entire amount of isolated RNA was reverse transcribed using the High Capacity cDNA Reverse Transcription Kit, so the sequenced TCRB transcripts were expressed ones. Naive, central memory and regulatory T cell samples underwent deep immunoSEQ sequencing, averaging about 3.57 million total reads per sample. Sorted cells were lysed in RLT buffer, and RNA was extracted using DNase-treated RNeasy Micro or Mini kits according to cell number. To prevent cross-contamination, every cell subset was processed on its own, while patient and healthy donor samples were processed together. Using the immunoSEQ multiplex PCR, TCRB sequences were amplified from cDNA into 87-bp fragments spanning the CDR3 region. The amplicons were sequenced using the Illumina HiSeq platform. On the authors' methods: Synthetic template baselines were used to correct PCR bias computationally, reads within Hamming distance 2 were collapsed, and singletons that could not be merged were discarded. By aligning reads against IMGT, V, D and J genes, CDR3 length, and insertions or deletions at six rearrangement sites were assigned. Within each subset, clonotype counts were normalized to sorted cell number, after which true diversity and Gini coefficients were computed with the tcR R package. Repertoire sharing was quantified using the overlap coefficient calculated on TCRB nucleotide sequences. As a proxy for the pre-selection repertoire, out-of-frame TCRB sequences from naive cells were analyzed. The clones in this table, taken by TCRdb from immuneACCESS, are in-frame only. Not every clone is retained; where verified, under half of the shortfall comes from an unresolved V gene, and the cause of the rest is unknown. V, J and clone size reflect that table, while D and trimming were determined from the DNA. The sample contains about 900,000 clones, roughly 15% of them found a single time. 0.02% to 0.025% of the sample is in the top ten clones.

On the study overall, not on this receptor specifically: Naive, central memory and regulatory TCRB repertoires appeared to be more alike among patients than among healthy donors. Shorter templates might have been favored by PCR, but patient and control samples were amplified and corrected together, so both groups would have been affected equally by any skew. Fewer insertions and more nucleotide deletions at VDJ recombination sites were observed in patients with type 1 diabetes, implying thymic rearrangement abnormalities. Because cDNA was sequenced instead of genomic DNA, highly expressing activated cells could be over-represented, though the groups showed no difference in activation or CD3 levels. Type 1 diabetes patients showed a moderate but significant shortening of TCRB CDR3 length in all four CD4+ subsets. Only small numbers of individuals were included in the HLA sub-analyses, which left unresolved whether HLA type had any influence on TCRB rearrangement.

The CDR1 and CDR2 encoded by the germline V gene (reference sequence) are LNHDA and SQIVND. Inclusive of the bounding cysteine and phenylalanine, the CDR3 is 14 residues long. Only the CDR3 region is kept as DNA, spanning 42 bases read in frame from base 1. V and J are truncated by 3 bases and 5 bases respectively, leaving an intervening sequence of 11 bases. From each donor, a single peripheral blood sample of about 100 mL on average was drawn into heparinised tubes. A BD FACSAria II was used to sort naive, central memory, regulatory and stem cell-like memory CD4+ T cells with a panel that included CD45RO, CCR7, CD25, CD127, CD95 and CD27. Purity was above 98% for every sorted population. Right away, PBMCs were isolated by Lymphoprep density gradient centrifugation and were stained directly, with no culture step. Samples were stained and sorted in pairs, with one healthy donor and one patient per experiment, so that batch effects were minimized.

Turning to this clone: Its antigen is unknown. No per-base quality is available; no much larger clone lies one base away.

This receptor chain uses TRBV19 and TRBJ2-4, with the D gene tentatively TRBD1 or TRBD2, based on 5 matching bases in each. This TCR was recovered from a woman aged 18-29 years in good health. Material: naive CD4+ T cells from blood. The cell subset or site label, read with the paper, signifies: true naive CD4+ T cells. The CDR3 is CASSMEVGQNIQYF. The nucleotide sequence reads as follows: TGTGCCAGTAGTATGGAGGTGGGACAAAACATTCAGTACTTC.